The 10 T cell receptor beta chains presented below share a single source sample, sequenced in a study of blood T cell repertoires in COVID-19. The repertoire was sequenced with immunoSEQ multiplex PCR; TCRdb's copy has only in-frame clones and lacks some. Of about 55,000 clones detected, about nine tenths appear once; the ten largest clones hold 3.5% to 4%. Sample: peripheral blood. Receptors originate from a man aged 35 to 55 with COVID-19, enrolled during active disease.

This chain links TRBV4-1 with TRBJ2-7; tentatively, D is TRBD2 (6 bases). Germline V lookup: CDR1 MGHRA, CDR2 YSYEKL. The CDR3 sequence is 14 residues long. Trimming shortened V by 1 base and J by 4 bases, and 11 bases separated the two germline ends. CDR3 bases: TGCGCCAGCAGCCAAGGAGATGGGGGGTACGAGCAGTACTTC. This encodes CASSQGDGGYEQYF.

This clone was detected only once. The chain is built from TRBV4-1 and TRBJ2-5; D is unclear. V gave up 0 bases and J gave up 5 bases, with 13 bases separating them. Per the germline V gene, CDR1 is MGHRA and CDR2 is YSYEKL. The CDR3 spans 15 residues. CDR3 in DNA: TGCGCCAGCAGCCAAGAAATGGTCGCGGTGGAGACCCAGTACTTC. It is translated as CASSQEMVAVETQYF.

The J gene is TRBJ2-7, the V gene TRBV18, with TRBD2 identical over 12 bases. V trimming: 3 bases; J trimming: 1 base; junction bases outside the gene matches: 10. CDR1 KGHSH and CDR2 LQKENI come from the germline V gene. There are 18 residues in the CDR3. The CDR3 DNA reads TGTGCCAGCTCACCCACCCTGACTAGCGGGAGAGGGTCCTACGAGCAGTACTTC. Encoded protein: CASSPTLTSGRGSYEQYF.

The CDR3 sequence: CASSLDGTASAYGYTF. In DNA, the CDR3 is TGTGCCAGCAGCTTAGATGGAACAGCCTCTGCTTATGGCTACACCTTC. V usage is TRBV11-2 and J usage is TRBJ1-2; D unresolved. The length of the CDR3 is 16 residues. In germline, CDR1 is SGHAT, CDR2 FQNNGV. V gave up 0 bases and J gave up 5 bases, with 16 bases separating them.

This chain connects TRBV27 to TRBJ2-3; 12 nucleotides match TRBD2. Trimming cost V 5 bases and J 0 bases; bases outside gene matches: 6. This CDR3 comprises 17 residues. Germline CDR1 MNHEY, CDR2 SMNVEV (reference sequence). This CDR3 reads CASSPQLAGGSTDTQYF. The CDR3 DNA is TGTGCCAGCAGTCCCCAACTAGCGGGAGGAAGCACAGATACGCAGTATTTT.

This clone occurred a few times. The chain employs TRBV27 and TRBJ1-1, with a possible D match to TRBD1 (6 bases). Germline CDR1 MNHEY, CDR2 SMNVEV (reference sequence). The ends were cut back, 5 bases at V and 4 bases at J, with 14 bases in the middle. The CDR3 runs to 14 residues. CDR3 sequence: CASSRLIGGTEAFF. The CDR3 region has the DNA TGTGCCAGCAGTAGGCTAATAGGGGGCACTGAAGCTTTCTTT.

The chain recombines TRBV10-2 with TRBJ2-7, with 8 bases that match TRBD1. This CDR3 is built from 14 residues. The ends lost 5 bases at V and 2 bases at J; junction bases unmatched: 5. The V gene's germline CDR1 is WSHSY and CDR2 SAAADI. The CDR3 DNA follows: TGCGCCAGCAGTCTGGACAGGGTAACCTACGAGCAGTACTTC. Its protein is CASSLDRVTYEQYF.

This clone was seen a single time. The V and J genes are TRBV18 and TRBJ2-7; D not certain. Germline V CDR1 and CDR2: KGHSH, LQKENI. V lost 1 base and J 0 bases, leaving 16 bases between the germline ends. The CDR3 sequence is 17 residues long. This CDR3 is CASSPRNSGRNSYEQYF. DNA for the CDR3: TGTGCCAGCTCACCACGCAATTCAGGCCGCAACTCCTACGAGCAGTACTTC.

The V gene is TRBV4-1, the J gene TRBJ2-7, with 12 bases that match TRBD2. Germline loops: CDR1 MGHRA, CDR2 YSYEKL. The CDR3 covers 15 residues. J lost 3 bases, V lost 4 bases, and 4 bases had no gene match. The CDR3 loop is CASSLTSGGIYEQYF. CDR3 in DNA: TGCGCCAGCAGCCTGACTAGCGGGGGAATCTACGAGCAGTACTTC.

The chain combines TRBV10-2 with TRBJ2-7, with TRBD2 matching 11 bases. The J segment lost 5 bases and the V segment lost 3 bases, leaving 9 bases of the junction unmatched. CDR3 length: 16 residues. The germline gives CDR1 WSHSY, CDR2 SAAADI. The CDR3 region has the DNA TGCGCCAGCAGTGATCCGGGACTAGCGGTTCGGAACGAGCAGTACTTC. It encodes CASSDPGLAVRNEQYF.